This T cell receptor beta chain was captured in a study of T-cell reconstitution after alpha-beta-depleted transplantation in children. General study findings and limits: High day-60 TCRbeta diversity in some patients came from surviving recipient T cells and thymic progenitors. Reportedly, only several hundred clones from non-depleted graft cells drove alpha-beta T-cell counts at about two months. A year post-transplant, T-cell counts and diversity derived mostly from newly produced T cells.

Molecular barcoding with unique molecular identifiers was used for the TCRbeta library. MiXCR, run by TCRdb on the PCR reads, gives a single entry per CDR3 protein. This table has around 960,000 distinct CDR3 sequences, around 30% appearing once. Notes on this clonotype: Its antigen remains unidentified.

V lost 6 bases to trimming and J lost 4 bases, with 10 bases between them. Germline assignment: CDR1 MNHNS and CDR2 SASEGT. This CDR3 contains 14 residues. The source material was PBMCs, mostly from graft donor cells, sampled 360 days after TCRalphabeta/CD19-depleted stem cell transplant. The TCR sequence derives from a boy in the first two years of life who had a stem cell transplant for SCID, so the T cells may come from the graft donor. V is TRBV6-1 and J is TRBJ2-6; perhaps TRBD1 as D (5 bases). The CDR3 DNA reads TGTGCCAGCAGAACCAGGGCGGGGGCCAACGTCCTGACTTTC. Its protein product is CASRTRAGANVLTF.